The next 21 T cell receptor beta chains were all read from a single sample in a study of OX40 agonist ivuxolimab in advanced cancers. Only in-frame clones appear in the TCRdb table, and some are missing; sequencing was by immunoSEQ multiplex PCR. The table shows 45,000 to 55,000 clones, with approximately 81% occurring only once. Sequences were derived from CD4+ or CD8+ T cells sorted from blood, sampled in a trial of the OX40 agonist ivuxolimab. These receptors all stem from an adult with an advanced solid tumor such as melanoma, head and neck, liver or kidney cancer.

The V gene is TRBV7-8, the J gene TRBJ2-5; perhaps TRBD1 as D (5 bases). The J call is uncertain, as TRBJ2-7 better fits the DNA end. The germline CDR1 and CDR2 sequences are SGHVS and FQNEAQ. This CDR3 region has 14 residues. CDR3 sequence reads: CASSLGPDTYEQYF. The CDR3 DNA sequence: TGTGCCAGCAGCTTAGGTCCGGACACCTACGAGCAGTACTTC.

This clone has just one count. The CDR3 nucleotides are TGCGCCAGCAGCCAAGGCTTAGGGGGAGTGGGAGAGACCCAGTACTTC. Its protein is CASSQGLGGVGETQYF. The chain recombines TRBV4-1 with TRBJ2-5, with D possibly TRBD1 on 6 matching bases. Trimming shortened V by 1 base and J by 4 bases, and 16 bases separated the two germline ends. CDR3 size: 16 residues. From germline, CDR1 is MGHRA and CDR2 YSYEKL.

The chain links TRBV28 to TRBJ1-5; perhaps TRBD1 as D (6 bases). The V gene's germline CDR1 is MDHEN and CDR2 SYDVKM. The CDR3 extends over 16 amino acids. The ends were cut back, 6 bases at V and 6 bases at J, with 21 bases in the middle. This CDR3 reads CASSIISGAYGQPQHF. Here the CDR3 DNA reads TGTGCCAGCAGCATTATATCAGGGGCGTATGGTCAGCCCCAGCATTTT.

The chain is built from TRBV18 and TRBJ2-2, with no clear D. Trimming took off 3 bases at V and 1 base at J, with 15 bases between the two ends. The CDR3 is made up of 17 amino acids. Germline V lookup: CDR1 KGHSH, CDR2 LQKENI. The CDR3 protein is CASSPPGSGLNTGELFF. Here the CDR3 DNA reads TGTGCCAGCTCACCGCCCGGGTCGGGTCTGAACACCGGGGAGCTGTTTTTT. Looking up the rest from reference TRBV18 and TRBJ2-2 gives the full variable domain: NAGVMQNPRHLVRRRGQEARLRCSPMKGHSHVYWYRQLPEEGLKFMVYLQKENIIDESGMPKERFSAEFPKEGPSILRIQQVVRGDSAAYFCASSPPGSGLNTGELFFGEGSRLTVL.

CDR3 nucleotides: TGCGCCAGCAGCCAAGATGGGACAGAAGCTTATGGCTACACCTTC. Protein sequence: CASSQDGTEAYGYTF. V is TRBV4-1 and J is TRBJ1-2, with TRBD1 matching over 7 bases. The V and J ends lost 0 bases and 5 bases, in that order; junction bases with no gene match: 6. CDR3 length: 15 residues. Germline V gene data show CDR1 as MGHRA and CDR2 as YSYEKL.

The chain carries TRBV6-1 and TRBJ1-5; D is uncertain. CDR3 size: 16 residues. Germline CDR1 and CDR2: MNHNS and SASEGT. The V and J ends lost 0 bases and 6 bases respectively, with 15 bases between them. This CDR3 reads CASSEAVWPGGQPQHF. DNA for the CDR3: TGTGCCAGCAGTGAAGCGGTTTGGCCTGGCGGTCAGCCCCAGCATTTT.

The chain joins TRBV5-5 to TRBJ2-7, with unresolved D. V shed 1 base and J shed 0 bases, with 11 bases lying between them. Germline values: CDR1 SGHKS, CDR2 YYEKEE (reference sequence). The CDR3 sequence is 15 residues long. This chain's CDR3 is CASSLSTGYSYEQYF. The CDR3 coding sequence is TGTGCCAGCAGCTTGAGCACCGGTTACTCCTACGAGCAGTACTTC.

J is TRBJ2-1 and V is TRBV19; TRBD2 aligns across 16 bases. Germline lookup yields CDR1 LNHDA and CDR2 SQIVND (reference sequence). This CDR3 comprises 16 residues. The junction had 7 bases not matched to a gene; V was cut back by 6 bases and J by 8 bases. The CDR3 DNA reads TGTGCCAGTAGGGGGACTAGCGGGAGGGCCGTGGATGAGCAGTTCTTC. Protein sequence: CASRGTSGRAVDEQFF.

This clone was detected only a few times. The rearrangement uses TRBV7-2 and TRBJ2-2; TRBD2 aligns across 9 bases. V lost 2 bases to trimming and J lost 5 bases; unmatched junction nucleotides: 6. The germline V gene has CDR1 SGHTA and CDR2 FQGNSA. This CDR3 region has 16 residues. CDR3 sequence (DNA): TGTGCCAGCAGCTTAAGGGCGGGAGGGCGGACCGGGGAGCTGTTTTTT. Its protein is CASSLRAGGRTGELFF.

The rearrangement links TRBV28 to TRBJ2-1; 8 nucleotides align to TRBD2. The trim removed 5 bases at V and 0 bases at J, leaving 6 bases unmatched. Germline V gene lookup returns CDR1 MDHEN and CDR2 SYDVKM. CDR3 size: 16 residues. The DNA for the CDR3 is TGTGCCAGCAGTCCGGGGGGGATCAGCTCCTACAATGAGCAGTTCTTC. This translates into CASSPGGISSYNEQFF.

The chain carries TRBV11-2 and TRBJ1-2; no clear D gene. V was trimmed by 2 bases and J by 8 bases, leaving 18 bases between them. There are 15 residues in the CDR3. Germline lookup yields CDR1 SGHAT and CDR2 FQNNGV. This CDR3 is CASSLTPRTSDGYTF. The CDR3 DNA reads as TGTGCCAGCAGCTTAACCCCCCGGACGTCGGACGGCTACACCTTC.

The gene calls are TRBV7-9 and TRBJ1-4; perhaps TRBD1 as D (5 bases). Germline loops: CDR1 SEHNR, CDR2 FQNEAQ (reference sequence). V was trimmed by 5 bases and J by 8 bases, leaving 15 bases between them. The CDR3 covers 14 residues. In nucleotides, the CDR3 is TGTGCCAGCAGCCCGGGGCGGTCGGGCGAAAAACTGTTTTTT. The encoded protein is CASSPGRSGEKLFF.

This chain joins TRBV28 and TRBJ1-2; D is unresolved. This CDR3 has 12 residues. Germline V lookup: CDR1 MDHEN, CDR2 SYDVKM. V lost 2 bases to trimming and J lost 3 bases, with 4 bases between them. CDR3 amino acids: CASSLGDYGYTF. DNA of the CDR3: TGTGCCAGCAGTTTAGGGGACTATGGCTACACCTTC.

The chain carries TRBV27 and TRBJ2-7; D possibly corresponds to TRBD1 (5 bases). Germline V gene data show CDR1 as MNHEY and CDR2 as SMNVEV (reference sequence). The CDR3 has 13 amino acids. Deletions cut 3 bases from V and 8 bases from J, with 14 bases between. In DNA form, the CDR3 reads TGTGCCAGCAGTTTTACAGGCTCCTCTCAGCAGTACTTC. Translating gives CASSFTGSSQQYF.

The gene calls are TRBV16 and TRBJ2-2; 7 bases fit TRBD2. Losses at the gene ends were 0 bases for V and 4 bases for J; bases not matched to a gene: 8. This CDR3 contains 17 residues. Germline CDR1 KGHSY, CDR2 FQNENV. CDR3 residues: CASSQSSPSGPTGELFF. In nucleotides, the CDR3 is TGTGCCAGCAGCCAATCCAGTCCTAGCGGCCCCACCGGGGAGCTGTTTTTT. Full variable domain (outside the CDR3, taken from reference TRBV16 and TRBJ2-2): GEEVAQTPKHLVRGEGQKAKLYCAPIKGHSYVFWYQQVLKNEFKFLISFQNENVFDETGMPKERFSAKCLPNSPCSLEIQATKLEDSAVYFCASSQSSPSGPTGELFFGEGSRLTVL.

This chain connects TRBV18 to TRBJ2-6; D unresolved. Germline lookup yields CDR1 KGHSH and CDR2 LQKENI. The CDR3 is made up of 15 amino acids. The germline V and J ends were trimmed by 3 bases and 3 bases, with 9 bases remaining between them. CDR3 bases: TGTGCCAGCTCACCGGGAATCGATGGGGCCAACGTCCTGACTTTC. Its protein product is CASSPGIDGANVLTF.

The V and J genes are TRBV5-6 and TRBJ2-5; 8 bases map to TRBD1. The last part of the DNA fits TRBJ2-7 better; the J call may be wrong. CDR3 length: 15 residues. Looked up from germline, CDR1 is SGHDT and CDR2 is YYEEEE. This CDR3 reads CASSLQQGVSYEQYF. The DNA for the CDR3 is TGTGCCAGCAGCTTGCAACAGGGGGTCTCCTACGAGCAGTACTTC.

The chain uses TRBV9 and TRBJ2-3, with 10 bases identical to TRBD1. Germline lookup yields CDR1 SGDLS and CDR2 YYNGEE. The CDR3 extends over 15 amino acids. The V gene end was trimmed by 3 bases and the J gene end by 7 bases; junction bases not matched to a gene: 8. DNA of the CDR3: TGTGCCAGCAGCGCCCCCGGACAGGGGGGGAATACGCAGTATTTT. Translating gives CASSAPGQGGNTQYF.

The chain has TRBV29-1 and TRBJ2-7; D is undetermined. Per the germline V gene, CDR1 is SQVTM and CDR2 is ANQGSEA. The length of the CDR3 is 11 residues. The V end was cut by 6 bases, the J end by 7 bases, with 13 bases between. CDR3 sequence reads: CSVVVSGEQYF. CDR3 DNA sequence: TGCAGCGTGGTAGTCAGTGGAGAGCAGTACTTC.

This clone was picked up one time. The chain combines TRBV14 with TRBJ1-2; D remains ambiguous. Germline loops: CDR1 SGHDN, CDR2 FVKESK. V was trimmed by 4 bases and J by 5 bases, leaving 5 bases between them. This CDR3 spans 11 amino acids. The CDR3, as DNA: TGTGCCAGCAGCCCAGGATATGGCTACACCTTC. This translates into CASSPGYGYTF. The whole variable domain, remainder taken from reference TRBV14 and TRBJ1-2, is EAGVTQFPSHSVIEKGQTVTLRCDPISGHDNLYWYRRVMGKEIKFLLHFVKESKQDESGMPNNRFLAERTGGTYSTLKVQPAELEDSGVYFCASSPGYGYTFGSGTRLTVV.

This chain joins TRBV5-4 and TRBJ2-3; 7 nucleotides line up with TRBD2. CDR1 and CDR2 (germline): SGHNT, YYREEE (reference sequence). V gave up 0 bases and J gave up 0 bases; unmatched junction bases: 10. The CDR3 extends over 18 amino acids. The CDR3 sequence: CASSLGSGYPSSTDTQYF. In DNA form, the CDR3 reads TGTGCCAGCAGCTTGGGTAGCGGGTACCCTTCTAGCACAGATACGCAGTATTTT.